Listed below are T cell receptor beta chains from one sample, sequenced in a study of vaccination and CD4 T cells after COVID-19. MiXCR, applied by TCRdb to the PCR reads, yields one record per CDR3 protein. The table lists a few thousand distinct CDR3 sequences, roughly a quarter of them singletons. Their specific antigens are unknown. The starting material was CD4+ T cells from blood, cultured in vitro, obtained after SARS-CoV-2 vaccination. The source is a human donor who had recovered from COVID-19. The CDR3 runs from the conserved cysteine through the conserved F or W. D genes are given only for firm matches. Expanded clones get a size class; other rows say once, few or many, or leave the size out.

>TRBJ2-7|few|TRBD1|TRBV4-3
CASSQDHQGAYEQYF
TGCGCCAGCAGCCAAGATCACCAGGGGGCCTACGAGCAGTACTTC
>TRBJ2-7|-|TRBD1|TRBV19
CASSATGGYEQYF
TGTGCCAGTAGCGCTACAGGGGGCTACGAGCAGTACTTC
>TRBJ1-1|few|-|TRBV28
CASSIDREAFF
TGTGCCAGCAGCATAGACAGGGAAGCTTTCTTT
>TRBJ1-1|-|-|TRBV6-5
CASSFYGGGTEAFF
TGTGCCAGCAGTTTCTATGGTGGAGGCACTGAAGCTTTCTTT
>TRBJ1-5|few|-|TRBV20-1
CSAAGRGGNQPQHF
TGCAGTGCTGCCGGTCGCGGGGGCAATCAGCCCCAGCATTTT
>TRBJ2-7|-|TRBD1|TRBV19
CTSSDRQGYEQYF
TGTACCAGTAGTGACCGACAGGGGTACGAGCAGTACTTC
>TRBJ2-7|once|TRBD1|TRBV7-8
CASSPRDRPSYEQYF
TGTGCCAGCAGCCCCCGGGACAGGCCTTCCTACGAGCAGTACTTC
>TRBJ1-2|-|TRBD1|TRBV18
CASSPSVGQGAQGYTF
TGTGCCAGCTCACCATCGGTGGGACAGGGGGCGCAGGGCTACACCTTC
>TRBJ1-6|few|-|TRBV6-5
CASSYGSNRGYSPLHF
TGTGCCAGCAGTTACGGGTCTAATCGAGGGTATTCACCCCTCCACTTT
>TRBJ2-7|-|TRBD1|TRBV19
CASSPGQGASYEQYF
TGTGCCAGTAGCCCGGGACAGGGGGCTAGCTACGAGCAGTACTTC
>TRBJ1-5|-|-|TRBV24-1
CATSDPGTSNQPQHF
TGTGCCACCAGTGATCCCGGGACAAGCAATCAGCCCCAGCATTTT
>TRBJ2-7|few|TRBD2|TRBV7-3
CASSPRLAGGLDNTYEQYF
TGTGCCAGCAGCCCTAGACTAGCGGGGGGACTAGATAACACCTACGAGCAGTACTTC
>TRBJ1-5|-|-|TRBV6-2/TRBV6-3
CASRKMRVGADQPQHF
TGTGCCAGCAGGAAAATGCGGGTAGGGGCCGATCAGCCCCAGCATTTT
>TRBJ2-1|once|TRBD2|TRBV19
CASSIGRGGPREQFF
TGTGCCAGTAGTATTGGGCGGGGGGGCCCTCGTGAGCAGTTCTTC
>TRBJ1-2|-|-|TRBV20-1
CSARDLRGPYGYTF
TGCAGTGCTAGAGATCTGAGGGGCCCCTATGGCTACACCTTC
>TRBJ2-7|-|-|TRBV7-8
CASSSREGVASEQYF
TGTGCCAGCAGCTCCCGAGAAGGGGTTGCGTCCGAGCAGTACTTC
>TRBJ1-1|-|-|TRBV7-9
CASSKMNTEAFF
TGTGCCAGCAGCAAGATGAACACTGAAGCTTTCTTT
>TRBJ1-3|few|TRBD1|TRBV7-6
CASSLGQGRGNTIYF
TGTGCCAGCAGCTTAGGACAGGGAAGAGGAAACACCATATATTTT
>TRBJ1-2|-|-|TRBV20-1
CSAPSGDFVGYTF
TGCAGTGCTCCCTCAGGGGATTTCGTAGGCTACACCTTC
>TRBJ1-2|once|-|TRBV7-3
CASSLTEGGGYTF
TGTGCCAGCAGCTTAACGGAAGGGGGTGGCTACACCTTC
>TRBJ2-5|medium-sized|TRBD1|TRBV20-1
CSARQGLEETQYF
TGCAGTGCCAGACAGGGTTTAGAAGAGACCCAGTACTTC
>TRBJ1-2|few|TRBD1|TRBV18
CASSPNRDRLGYTF
TGTGCCAGCTCACCTAACCGGGACAGGCTTGGCTACACCTTC
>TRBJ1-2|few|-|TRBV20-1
CSAEDSPNYGYTF
TGCAGTGCTGAAGACAGCCCTAACTATGGCTACACCTTC
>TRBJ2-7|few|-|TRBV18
CASSPVISYEQYF
TGTGCCAGCTCACCCGTAATCTCCTACGAGCAGTACTTC
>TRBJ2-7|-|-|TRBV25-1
CASSLEGGAYEQYF
TGTGCCAGCAGTTTAGAAGGCGGGGCCTACGAGCAGTACTTC
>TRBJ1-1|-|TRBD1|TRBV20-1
CSAFRTGANTEAFF
TGCAGTGCCTTCAGGACAGGCGCGAACACTGAAGCTTTCTTT
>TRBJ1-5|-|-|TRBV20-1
CSVGGRWAGRSGQPQHF
TGCAGTGTGGGGGGGAGGTGGGCGGGGCGGTCGGGTCAGCCCCAGCATTTT
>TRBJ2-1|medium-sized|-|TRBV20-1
CSASPYNEQFF
TGCAGTGCTAGTCCGTACAATGAGCAGTTCTTC
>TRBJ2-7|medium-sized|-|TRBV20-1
CSARNYRIPYGEQYF
TGCAGTGCTAGAAATTACAGGATCCCCTACGGGGAGCAGTACTTC
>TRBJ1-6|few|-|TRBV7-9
CASSPGTNNSPLHF
TGTGCCAGCAGCCCCGGGACAAATAATTCACCCCTCCACTTT
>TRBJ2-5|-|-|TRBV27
CASNTNKGAREETQYF
TGTGCCAGCAACACCAATAAGGGGGCTCGGGAGGAGACCCAGTACTTC
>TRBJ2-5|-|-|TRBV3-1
CASSQDAGRQETQYF
TGTGCCAGCAGCCAAGATGCGGGTAGGCAAGAGACCCAGTACTTC
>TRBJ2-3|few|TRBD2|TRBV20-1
CSAPPALAGATDTQYF
TGCAGTGCTCCACCAGCCCTAGCGGGGGCCACAGATACGCAGTATTTT
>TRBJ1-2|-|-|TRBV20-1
CSAPRLYGYTF
TGCAGTGCCCCTCGGCTCTATGGCTACACCTTC
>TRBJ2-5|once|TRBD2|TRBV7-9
CAGSSLFGGTGGETQYF
TGTGCCGGCAGCTCCCTTTTTGGGGGGACCGGGGGGGAGACCCAGTACTTC
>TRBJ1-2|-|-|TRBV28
CASSGEGGRGGYTF
TGTGCCAGCAGTGGGGAGGGGGGAAGGGGAGGCTACACCTTC
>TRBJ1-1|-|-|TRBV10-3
CATQPQGNTEAFF
TGTGCCACCCAACCCCAGGGGAACACTGAAGCTTTCTTT
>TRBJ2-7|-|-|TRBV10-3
CAIRDPLEGLLEQYF
TGTGCCATCAGGGATCCCTTAGAAGGGCTTCTCGAGCAGTACTTC
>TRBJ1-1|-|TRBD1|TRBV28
CASSVGQVPEAFF
TGTGCCAGCAGTGTTGGACAGGTCCCTGAAGCTTTCTTT
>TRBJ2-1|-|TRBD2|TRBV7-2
CASSLIGAGVSYNEQFF
TGTGCCAGCAGCTTAATTGGGGCGGGGGTCTCCTACAATGAGCAGTTCTTC
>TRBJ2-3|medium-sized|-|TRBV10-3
CAIRVSPLTDTQYF
TGTGCCATCAGGGTATCCCCTCTCACAGATACGCAGTATTTT
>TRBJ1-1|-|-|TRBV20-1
CGRLPRYTEAFF
TGCGGACGACTGCCAAGGTACACTGAAGCTTTCTTT
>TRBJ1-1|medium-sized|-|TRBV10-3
CAISELTEAFF
TGTGCCATCAGTGAGCTAACTGAAGCTTTCTTT
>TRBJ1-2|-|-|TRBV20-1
CSARESDRTYGYTF
TGCAGTGCCAGGGAATCCGACAGGACCTATGGCTACACCTTC
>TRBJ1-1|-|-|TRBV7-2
CASRSRALFNTEAFF
TGTGCCAGCAGGTCCAGGGCCCTTTTTAACACTGAAGCTTTCTTT
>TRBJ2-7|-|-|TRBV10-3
CAISVLSGKTYEQYF
TGTGCCATCAGTGTGCTGTCGGGCAAGACCTACGAGCAGTACTTC
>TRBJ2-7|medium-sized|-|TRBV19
CASSDRQGYEQYF
TGTGCCAGTAGTGACCGGCAGGGTTACGAGCAGTACTTC
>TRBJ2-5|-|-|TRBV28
CASNPRTGGWGQEAQYF
TGTGCCAGCAACCCTCGGACAGGAGGGTGGGGGCAAGAGGCCCAGTACTTC
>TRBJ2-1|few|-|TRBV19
CASSVQGGDYNEQFF
TGTGCCAGTAGTGTCCAGGGGGGGGACTACAATGAGCAGTTCTTC
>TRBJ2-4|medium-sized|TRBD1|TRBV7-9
CASSLDRAIQYF
TGTGCCAGCAGCCTAGACAGGGCCATTCAGTACTTC
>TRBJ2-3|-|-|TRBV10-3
CAISDGGVGMGSSTDTQYF
TGTGCCATCAGTGATGGAGGGGTGGGGATGGGGTCTAGCACAGATACGCAGTATTTT
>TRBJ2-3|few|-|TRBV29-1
CSATTLVDTQYF
TGCAGCGCCACTACCCTAGTTGATACGCAGTATTTT
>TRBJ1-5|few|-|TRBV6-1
CASSTDSAPVQPQHF
TGTGCCAGCAGCACCGACAGCGCCCCGGTACAGCCCCAGCATTTT
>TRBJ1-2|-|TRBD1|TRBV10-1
CTSSEDRTPNYGYTF
TGCACCAGCAGTGAGGACAGGACCCCAAACTATGGCTACACCTTC
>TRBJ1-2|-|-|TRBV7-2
CASSRTPGHEGYTF
TGTGCCAGCAGCCGAACCCCGGGGCACGAGGGCTACACCTTC
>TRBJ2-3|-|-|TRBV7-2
CASSLRGPRRGPSNTDTQYF
TGTGCCAGCAGCTTAAGGGGTCCCCGTAGGGGACCCTCGAACACAGATACGCAGTATTTT
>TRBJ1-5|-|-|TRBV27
CASSFTGSQPQHF
TGTGCCAGCAGTTTTACAGGATCTCAGCCCCAGCATTTT
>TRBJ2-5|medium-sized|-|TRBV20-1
CSARDGLGTGQETQYF
TGCAGTGCTAGAGATGGCCTCGGGACGGGCCAAGAGACCCAGTACTTC
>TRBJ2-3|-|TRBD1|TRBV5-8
CASSFVLSTGHSDTQYF
TGTGCCAGCAGCTTTGTACTGTCGACAGGGCACTCAGATACGCAGTATTTT
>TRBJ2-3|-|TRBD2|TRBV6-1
CASTPGGAGTDTQYF
TGTGCCAGCACGCCGGGGGGGGCTGGTACAGATACGCAGTATTTT